Sequencing of this T cell receptor beta chain was carried out in a study of human T cells and chemical hapten exposure. This clonotype has just a few counts. Its ends do not fully match the called genes, so a read error is possible. CDR3 size: 14 residues. Germline-derived CDR1 and CDR2 are SGDLS and YYNGEE. Time point meaning: patch test 3, about 24 weeks after DPC sensitization. Treatment given: therapeutic diphenylcyclopropenone sensitization with weekly scalp DPC. During construction of the library, unique molecular identifiers were attached to individual cDNA molecules for quantitative, reproducible TCR counting. TCRdb re-derived calls from the RACE reads in MiXCR, one entry per CDR3 protein. The table shows 150,000 to 200,000 distinct CDR3 sequences, with about 27% occurring only once.

The V and J genes are TRBV9 and TRBJ2-1; no firm D call. Sequencing was performed on whole blood, taken in connection with sensitization to the hapten diphenylcyclopropenone (DPC). The origin of this receptor is a young woman with alopecia areata. Some clones in this sample may be carry-over from other donors' samples. DNA for the CDR3: TGTGCCGGCAGCGTAAAAGACCTATCCAATGAGCAGTTCTTC. It specifies CAGSVKDLSNEQFF.